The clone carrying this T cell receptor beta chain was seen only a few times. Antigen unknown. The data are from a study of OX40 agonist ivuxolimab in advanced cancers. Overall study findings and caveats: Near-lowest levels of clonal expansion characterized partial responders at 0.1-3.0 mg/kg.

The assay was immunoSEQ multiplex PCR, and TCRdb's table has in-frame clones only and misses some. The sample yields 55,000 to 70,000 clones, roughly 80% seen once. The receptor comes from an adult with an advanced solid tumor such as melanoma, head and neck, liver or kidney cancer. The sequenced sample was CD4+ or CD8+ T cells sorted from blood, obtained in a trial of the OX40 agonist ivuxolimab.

CDR3 in DNA: TGTGCCAGCAGCGGAGTGGAAAGCGGGAGGGCCTCTGATGAGCAGTTCTTC. Translation gives CASSGVESGRASDEQFF. The chain uses TRBV21-1 and TRBJ2-1; the DNA was not compared with TRBD2, the D call given in the table. TRBV21-1 is a recognized pseudogene. The CDR3 spans 17 residues.